The rows below give T cell receptor beta chains drawn from one sample of a study of T cell changes during pregnancy in multiple sclerosis. Clones were sequenced by immunoSEQ multiplex PCR, and TCRdb holds only the in-frame ones, with some missing. The sample yields tens of thousands of clones, approximately 90% seen once. The sample consisted of CD4+ T cells from peripheral blood mononuclear cells, taken in the second trimester of pregnancy. The receptors were gathered from a female donor in good health, enrolled as a control in a pregnancy study. CDR3s include the opening cysteine and the closing phenylalanine or tryptophan. The order of the fields is clone size, V gene, J gene, D gene, CDR3 DNA, CDR3 protein. The D gene is left open where the match is weak. Only part of the rows carry a size: once, few, many, or a class if the clone is expanded.

once	TRBV4-3	TRBJ1-2	TRBD1	TGCGCCAGCAGCCAAGTTGGACAGGGGGCTTTATATGGCTACACCTTC	CASSQVGQGALYGYTF
NA	TRBV6-5	TRBJ1-6	NA	TGTGCCAGCAGTTACCGGGGGGCGGTCGATAATTCACCCCTCCACTTT	CASSYRGAVDNSPLHF
NA	TRBV2	TRBJ1-5	NA	TGTGCCAGCAGTGAAGGAGACACTCATCAGCCCCAGCATTTT	CASSEGDTHQPQHF
NA	TRBV30	TRBJ1-1	NA	TGTGCCTGGAGTTTATATCACCGGGCTGAAGCTTTCTTT	CAWSLYHRAEAFF
NA	TRBV28	TRBJ1-3	NA	TGTGCCAGCAGTTGGGACTCGCCGGTTGGAAACACCATATATTTT	CASSWDSPVGNTIYF
NA	TRBV6-5	TRBJ2-7	NA	TGTGCCTCTTCCAATTCGGGATACGAGCAGTACTTC	CASSNSGYEQYF
NA	TRBV11-2	TRBJ1-2	NA	TGTGCCAGCAGCTCGTTTTGGGAGGAAGACTATGGCTACACCTTC	CASSSFWEEDYGYTF
NA	TRBV11-2	TRBJ2-2	TRBD1	TGTGCCAGCAGCTGGGGGACAGTATTGGCCGGGGAGCTGTTTTTT	CASSWGTVLAGELFF
NA	TRBV9	TRBJ1-6	TRBD1	TGTGCCAGCAGCCCTGGGACAGGCAGGGTGGGTTCACCCCTCCACTTT	CASSPGTGRVGSPLHF
NA	TRBV10-3	TRBJ2-1	TRBD2	TGTGCCATCAGTCGGACTAGCGCCAACAATGAGCAGTTCTTC	CAISRTSANNEQFF
NA	TRBV29-1	TRBJ2-2	NA	TGCAGCGTAGCTGGACAGCCGAACACCGGGGAGCTGTTTTTT	CSVAGQPNTGELFF
NA	TRBV5-5	TRBJ1-4	NA	TGTGCCAGCAGCTCGTACGAGGGAGGCGATGAAAAACTGTTTTTT	CASSSYEGGDEKLFF